What follows are 27 T cell receptor beta chains derived from one specimen sequenced in a study of cytomegalovirus exposure and HLA in healthy donors. The PCR made use of 60 Vbeta and 13 Jbeta primers. Assay used: immunoSEQ multiplex PCR; TCRdb lists only in-frame clones, some missing. The repertoire holds about 170,000 clones, with around three quarters as singletons. Specimen: PBMCs. These receptors all come from a woman aged 45-60 years in good health and CMV-seronegative.

V and J are TRBV4-1 and TRBJ2-3; D might be TRBD2 (5 bases). Germline CDR1 reads MGHRA; CDR2 reads YSYEKL. V was pared by 2 bases and J by 5 bases, with 26 bases between. This CDR3 is built from 19 residues. The CDR3 DNA sequence: TGCGCCAGCAGCCAATGGCTATCTCTGGGAGTCAGTGCAGGAGATACGCAGTATTTT. Protein product: CASSQWLSLGVSAGDTQYF.

J is TRBJ2-1 and V is TRBV9, with TRBD2 identical over 10 bases. CDR1 SGDLS and CDR2 YYNGEE come from the germline V gene. The V and J ends lost 0 bases and 10 bases, in that order; junction bases with no gene match: 13. There are 17 residues in the CDR3. CDR3 protein: CASSVGRLAGHGGEQFF. The DNA for the CDR3 is TGTGCCAGCAGCGTAGGGAGACTAGCGGGCCACGGTGGGGAGCAGTTCTTC. The full variable domain, rest sourced from reference TRBV9 and TRBJ2-1, is DSGVTQTPKHLITATGQRVTLRCSPRSGDLSVYWYQQSLDQGLQFLIQYYNGEERAKGNILERFSAQQFPDLHSELNLSSLELGDSALYFCASSVGRLAGHGGEQFFGPGTRLTVL.

The gene calls are TRBV7-9 and TRBJ1-4; 7 bases are shared with TRBD1. V lost 5 bases, J lost 8 bases, and 11 bases stayed unmatched. The germline V gene encodes CDR1 SEHNR and CDR2 FQNEAQ (reference sequence). The CDR3 length is 15 residues. The CDR3 protein is CASSPSQGGDEKLFF. The CDR3 coding sequence is TGTGCCAGCAGCCCGAGCCAGGGGGGAGACGAAAAACTGTTTTTT.

This chain connects TRBV7-7 to TRBJ2-5; 9 nucleotides line up with TRBD1. CDR1 SSHAT and CDR2 FNYEAQ come from the germline V gene (reference sequence). The CDR3 extends over 14 amino acids. J lost 5 bases, V lost 5 bases, and 6 bases had no gene match. CDR3 loop: CASSKSGTGETQYF. In nucleotides, the CDR3 is TGTGCCAGCAGCAAATCCGGGACAGGGGAGACCCAGTACTTC.

The chain joins TRBV5-1 to TRBJ2-1; 8 nucleotides line up with TRBD2. V dropped 0 bases and J dropped 7; count of bases not matched to a gene: 9. Germline V gene data show CDR1 as SGHRS and CDR2 as YFSETQ. The CDR3 is made up of 16 amino acids. DNA for the CDR3: TGCGCCAGCAGCTTGGCAACCGGGACTAGTTCGAATGAGCAGTTCTTC. The encoded protein is CASSLATGTSSNEQFF.

The V call is TRBV5-6, the J call TRBJ2-1; TRBD1 is a possible D gene (6 bases). Trimming took 0 bases from V and 6 from J, leaving 10 bases between them. The CDR3 sequence is 14 residues long. Germline loops: CDR1 SGHDT, CDR2 YYEEEE. CDR3 DNA sequence: TGTGCCAGCAGCTTGGCCCCCAGGGGCAATGAGCAGTTCTTC. It translates to CASSLAPRGNEQFF.

Here the CDR3 reads CASSEEGRTDTQYF. CDR3 sequence (DNA): TGTGCCAGTAGCGAGGAGGGGCGGACAGATACGCAGTATTTT. The gene calls are TRBV19 and TRBJ2-3, with a possible D match to TRBD2 (6 bases). The CDR3 has 14 amino acids. In germline, CDR1 is LNHDA, CDR2 SQIVND (reference sequence). V gave up 6 bases and J gave up 3 bases, with 13 bases separating them.

V gene TRBV9 combines with J gene TRBJ2-3; no reliable D call. V dropped 3 bases and J dropped 3 bases, with 11 bases sitting between them. The length of the CDR3 is 14 residues. Germline assignment: CDR1 SGDLS and CDR2 YYNGEE. This CDR3 is CASSADSPTDTQYF. CDR3 in DNA: TGTGCCAGCAGCGCCGACTCGCCGACAGATACGCAGTATTTT.

The V gene is TRBV6-6, the J gene TRBJ1-1; D might be TRBD1 (5 bases). Per the germline V gene, CDR1 is MNHNY and CDR2 is SVGAGI (reference sequence). Trimming took off 4 bases at V and 5 bases at J, with 11 bases between the two ends. The CDR3 is 13 amino acids. CDR3 nucleotide sequence: TGTGCCAGCAGTTCGGGGGAACAAACTGAAGCTTTCTTT. Translation gives CASSSGEQTEAFF.

CDR3 in amino acids: CASNLLQGRNTGELFF. CDR3 bases: TGTGCCAGCAACCTTTTACAGGGGCGCAACACCGGGGAGCTGTTTTTT. The chain uses TRBV5-5 and TRBJ2-2; TRBD1 agrees at 7 bases. The ends lost 6 bases at V and 2 bases at J; junction bases unmatched: 10. The CDR3 sequence is 16 residues long. The germline CDR1 and CDR2 sequences are SGHKS and YYEKEE (reference sequence).

J is TRBJ1-1 and V is TRBV6-6; D unresolved. The germline CDR1 and CDR2 sequences are MNHNY and SVGAGI (reference sequence). CDR3 length: 13 amino acids. The V and J ends lost 0 bases and 5 bases respectively, with 7 bases between them. CDR3 DNA sequence: TGTGCCAGCAGTTACTCGATCGGGACTGAAGCTTTCTTT. Encoded protein: CASSYSIGTEAFF.

In regard to this clone: One junction end disagrees with the germline gene, perhaps due to a read error. The genes are TRBV7-9 and TRBJ1-2; TRBD1 aligns across 7 bases. The CDR3 is made up of 16 amino acids. Germline-derived CDR1 and CDR2 are SEHNR and FQNEAQ (reference sequence). CDR3 residues: CSSSSNRADRDYGYTF. For the CDR3, the DNA is TGTTCCAGCAGCTCCAACCGAGCTGACAGGGACTATGGCTACACCTTC.

The chain recombines TRBV5-1 with TRBJ2-3; D is ambiguous. The CDR3 extends over 15 amino acids. CDR1 and CDR2 (germline): SGHRS, YFSETQ. V lost 0 bases and J lost 6, with 14 bases in between. CDR3 in amino acids: CASSLAAGIVDTQYF. As DNA, the CDR3 is TGCGCCAGCAGCTTGGCGGCAGGCATTGTGGATACGCAGTATTTT.

CDR3 region: CASTKIQGAGSPLHF. DNA for the CDR3: TGTGCCAGCACCAAAATCCAGGGGGCGGGTTCACCCCTCCACTTT. The rearrangement links TRBV6-5 to TRBJ1-6, with TRBD1 matching 8 bases. With 7 bases clipped from V and 9 bases from J, the junction kept 11 bases outside the gene matches. CDR3 length: 15 amino acids. The germline V gene has CDR1 MNHEY and CDR2 SVGAGI.

This chain links TRBV2 with TRBJ1-1, with D possibly matching TRBD1 (5 bases). This CDR3 has 13 amino acids. Trimming cost V 5 bases and J 5 bases, with 12 bases left between them. Germline CDR1 reads SNHLY; CDR2 reads FYNNEI. CDR3 nucleotides: TGTGCCAGCAGTAGGGACTTGGGGACTGAAGCTTTCTTT. It codes for CASSRDLGTEAFF.

The CDR3 spells CASSARTSGRTDTGELFF. CDR3 bases: TGTGCCAGCAGCGCTAGAACTAGCGGGAGGACCGACACCGGGGAGCTGTTTTTT. J is TRBJ2-2 and V is TRBV7-6; 12 bases map to TRBD2. Losses at the gene ends were 5 bases for V and 3 bases for J; bases not matched to a gene: 10. The germline gives CDR1 SGHVS, CDR2 FNYEAQ. This CDR3 is 18 amino acids long.

The chain employs TRBV7-2 and TRBJ1-2; no clear D. Looked up from germline, CDR1 is SGHTA and CDR2 is FQGNSA. CDR3 length equals 11 residues. Trimming cost V 6 bases and J 9 bases, with 11 bases left between them. CDR3: CASSRTNSYTF. The CDR3 nucleotides read TGTGCCAGCAGTAGAACTAATAGCTACACCTTC.

In its sample, this clone was seen a few times. The chain uses TRBV19 and TRBJ1-1; D perhaps matches TRBD1 (5 bases). This CDR3 has 13 amino acids. In germline, CDR1 is LNHDA, CDR2 SQIVND (reference sequence). The ends were cut back, 2 bases at V and 7 bases at J, with 11 bases in the middle. The CDR3 region has the DNA TGTGCCAGTAGTATAAGAGACAGTCTTGAAGCTTTCTTT. Translating gives CASSIRDSLEAFF.

This clone was seen a handful of times. The rearrangement uses TRBV5-6 and TRBJ1-1; D is ambiguous. The CDR3 is made up of 15 amino acids. V lost 3 bases and J lost 1, with 13 bases in between. Looked up from germline, CDR1 is SGHDT and CDR2 is YYEEEE. The CDR3 nucleotides are TGTGCCAGCAGCTCACTCCCGGGTGGGAACACTGAAGCTTTCTTT. Translating gives CASSSLPGGNTEAFF.

This chain connects TRBV29-1 to TRBJ2-3, with 8 positions matching TRBD2. CDR1 and CDR2 from the germline V gene are SQVTM and ANQGSEA. V gave up 1 base and J gave up 7 bases; unmatched junction bases: 7. This CDR3 has 14 residues. CDR3 in amino acids: CSVEGSGSTHTQYF. As DNA, the CDR3 is TGCAGCGTTGAAGGCAGCGGGAGTACCCATACGCAGTATTTT.

This chain joins TRBV28 and TRBJ1-5; D ambiguous. The CDR3 length is 15 residues. Germline assignment: CDR1 MDHEN and CDR2 SYDVKM. V was clipped by 3 bases and J by 0 bases, with 9 bases between them. DNA for the CDR3: TGTGCCAGCAGTTTCACCCGGGGTAGCAATCAGCCCCAGCATTTT. Protein: CASSFTRGSNQPQHF. Full variable domain (missing parts from reference TRBV28 and TRBJ1-5): DVKVTQSSRYLVKRTGEKVFLECVQDMDHENMFWYRQDPGLGLRLIYFSYDVKMKEKGDIPEGYSVSREKKERFSLILESASTNQTSMYLCASSFTRGSNQPQHFGDGTRLSIL.

Of note for this clone: Other DNA variants within this sample encode the same CDR3. The chain's CDR3 is CASSQDSGYGYTF. The CDR3 DNA follows: TGCGCCAGCAGCCAAGATTCCGGGTATGGCTACACCTTC. This sequence joins TRBV4-3 and TRBJ1-2; D is uncertain. Trimming took 0 bases from V and 5 from J, leaving 7 bases between them. CDR3 length: 13 amino acids. Germline V gene lookup returns CDR1 LGHNA and CDR2 YSLEER.

This rearrangement joins TRBV19 to TRBJ1-5, with a weak D call TRBD1 (6 bases). V shed 8 bases and J shed 0 bases, with 14 bases lying between them. The CDR3 sequence is 15 residues long. CDR1 is LNHDA, CDR2 SQIVND, per germline (reference sequence). The CDR3 loop reads CASLNRVNSNQPQHF. The CDR3 region has the DNA TGTGCCAGTCTTAACAGGGTGAATAGCAATCAGCCCCAGCATTTT.

This chain uses TRBV5-1 with TRBJ2-5, with a weak D call TRBD2 (6 bases). The CDR3 consists of 16 residues. The germline V gene has CDR1 SGHRS and CDR2 YFSETQ. Trimming left V 7 bases short and J 3 bases short, with 22 bases between. CDR3 sequence: CASGPTGTGNEETQYF. CDR3 DNA sequence: TGCGCCAGCGGCCCAACGGGGACTGGAAATGAAGAGACCCAGTACTTC.

V gene TRBV7-2 combines with J gene TRBJ1-3; 8 bases map to TRBD1. Germline V lookup: CDR1 SGHTA, CDR2 FQGNSA. J gave up 1 base and V 2 bases, and 4 bases lay outside the gene matches. The length of the CDR3 is 16 residues. Written as DNA, the CDR3 is TGTGCCAGCAGCTTACCCCGGACAGGGTCTGGAAACACCATATATTTT. This translates into CASSLPRTGSGNTIYF.

The V gene is TRBV7-9, the J gene TRBJ2-1; the match to TRBD2 covers 9 bases. V shed 6 bases, J shed 9 bases, and the junction held 12 bases outside the gene matches. The CDR3 is 15 amino acids. Per the germline V gene, CDR1 is SEHNR and CDR2 is FQNEAQ (reference sequence). DNA for the CDR3: TGTGCCAGCAGTCGGACCGGGCTAGCGGGAATTGAGCAGTTCTTC. Translated: CASSRTGLAGIEQFF.

The V and J genes are TRBV7-6 and TRBJ2-1; 14 nucleotides line up with TRBD2. Germline V gene sequence: CDR1 SGHVS, CDR2 FNYEAQ. CDR3 length: 14 amino acids. The junction had 3 bases not matched to a gene; V was cut back by 5 bases and J by 9 bases. This CDR3 is CASSVTSGRGEQFF. CDR3 sequence (DNA): TGTGCCAGCAGCGTGACTAGCGGGAGGGGTGAGCAGTTCTTC.